This T cell receptor (beta chain) was obtained from a study of cytomegalovirus exposure and HLA in healthy donors. For this clone: Its antigen is not identified.

Trimming pared 3 bases from V and 13 bases from J, leaving 6 bases between. The CDR3 contains 9 residues. Germline V CDR1 and CDR2: LGHNA, YNFKEQ. PCR primers comprised 60 Vbeta and 13 Jbeta primers. The method was immunoSEQ multiplex PCR; TCRdb's version includes in-frame clones alone and lacks a portion of them. The data contain about 180,000 clones, just under 80% of them seen just once; the ten biggest clones take up about 2.1%. Regarding the study as a whole: The HLA-A and HLA-B alleles of most subjects were reportedly predicted accurately from TCR beta sequences.

Sequenced: PBMCs. The sequence derives from a woman aged 30 to 39 in good health and CMV-seronegative. The V gene is TRBV4-2, the J gene TRBJ2-5, with unresolved D. This CDR3 reads CASSHFPYF. The CDR3 DNA reads as TGTGCCAGCAGCCACTTCCCGTACTTC.